Listed below are T cell receptor beta chains from one sample, sequenced in a study of blood T cell repertoires in COVID-19. The assay was immunoSEQ multiplex PCR, and TCRdb's table has in-frame clones only and misses some. Here the sample spans around 150,000 clones, approximately 88% being singletons. Sequences were obtained from peripheral blood. These receptors originate from a woman aged 80 or older with active or convalescent COVID-19. The CDR3 runs from the conserved cysteine through the conserved F or W.

V gene | CDR3 protein
TRBV4-3 | CASSQGIGGTDTGELFF
TRBV7-3 | CASSLYSARGTGELFF
TRBV27 | CASSSGGYEQYF
TRBV6-5 | CAIRQGSEQYF
TRBV27 | CASSFDRLEVYEQYF
TRBV9 | CASSVAGGQGEKLFF
TRBV24-1 | CATSDLDRAGEKLFF
TRBV30 | CACIQGTEAFF
TRBV11-2 | CASSLARAAQGTQYF
TRBV19 | CASSHAGGAGTEAFF
TRBV5-4 | CASSDPSSYNEQFF
TRBV27 | CASSFWTQYF
TRBV5-1 | CASSLGSVGTEAFF
TRBV19 | CASSNPGSMNTEAFF
TRBV21-1 | CASSKDGVLGYNEQFF
TRBV7-9 | CASSLVGPTEAFF
TRBV4-3 | CASSLLGGRNTIYF
TRBV5-1 | CASSYSGGAEETQYF
TRBV19 | CASRPVQGSSPLHF
TRBV6-5 | CASSYPGRGGIGYTF
TRBV5-8 | CASSWGQAQPQHF
TRBV14 | CASRRTGTSLNYGYTF
TRBV4-1 | CASSPGERTMRNEKLFF
TRBV18 | CASSQGQGAYGYTF
TRBV28 | CASSGANYGYTF
TRBV7-6 | CASSLARQGVNTEAFF
TRBV18 | CASSPVTGNTEAFF
TRBV3-1/TRBV3-2 | CASSSGQGARAFF
TRBV7-9 | CASSLETLAGAFTGEQYF
TRBV6-5 | CASSPPGRGTDTQYF
TRBV3-1/TRBV3-2 | CASSHRTQGANSPLHF
TRBV7-2 | CASSSGSEKLFF
TRBV18 | CASSPPMLAKNIQYF
TRBV6-6 | CASSYTGAETEAFF
TRBV29-1 | CSVENQFLRSYNEQFF
TRBV19 | CASIIRGVGEQYF
TRBV3-1/TRBV3-2 | CASSQEGLGYTF
TRBV28 | CASSPGTENQPQHF
TRBV29-1 | CSVVRQGGPNEQFF
TRBV5-1 | CASSLGTVNTEAFF
TRBV10-3 | CAISDRQGSGANVLTF
TRBV2 | CASSEGNRGANQPQHF
TRBV10-2 | CASSDQGAGQPQHF
TRBV3-1/TRBV3-2 | CASSPNNSPLHF